This TCR beta chain was identified during a study of CD8+CD57+ T cells in acquired aplastic anemia. About the research overall: Roughly 3.1 ug was the average amount of DNA from sorted CD4+ and CD8+ cells. Broader study findings: Researchers reported that CD8+ Simpson's diversity was not significantly different in patients versus controls.

This clonotype was picked up a small number of times. Its antigen remains unknown. CDR3 and TCR beta VDJ profiling relied on genomic DNA as the template. TCRdb recomputed calls from the reads with MiXCR, one row per CDR3 protein. The sample holds fewer than 200,000 distinct CDR3 sequences, approximately 48% seen once. Patients sequenced had flow cytometry evidence of CD8+CD57+ cell expansion. Severe acquired aplastic anemia was present in all patients. Germline V CDR1 and CDR2: DFQATT, SNEGSKA (reference sequence). Trimming shortened V by 4 bases and J by 1 base, and 20 bases separated the two germline ends. The CDR3 has 17 residues.

The TCR comes from a human donor with aplastic anemia. The chain has TRBV20-1 and TRBJ1-5; D is possibly TRBD1 (6 bases). Material: sorted CD4+, CD8+, or CD8+CD57+ T cells (not recorded which) from PBMCs. CDR3 DNA sequence: TGCAGTGCTACGGGTGCCCAGGGGTTTGGGAGCAATCAGCCCCAGCATTTT. Protein: CSATGAQGFGSNQPQHF.